This paragraph reports one TCR beta chain. This clonotype was detected only a few times. Its antigen target is currently unknown. Base qualities were left out, and no much larger clone turns up one base away. TCR cDNA was synthesized by 5'RACE template switching, through which a universal primer site and unique molecular identifiers were introduced. Priming for cDNA synthesis came from both the TCR alpha and TCR beta constant segments. Library amplification used two PCR steps, and the second PCR step added sample barcodes and sequencing adapters. Sequencing of libraries was performed on Illumina HiSeq 2500 (2x100 bp) or NovaSeq (2x150 bp). The study's processing was this. Reads were demultiplexed and collapsed into UMI consensus sequences with MIGEC, and V(D)J alignment was performed with MiXCR. Using edgeR on replicate PBMC samples, clonotypes were called vaccine-responding if FDR was below 0.01 and the log2 fold change was above 5 up to day 15. Bulk clonotypes were assigned CD4 or CD8 identity according to which sequenced CD4 or CD8 repertoire held them at higher abundance. In-frame beta chains were kept once TCRdb had trimmed the public reads at Q25 with fastp and called clones with MiXCR. Each CDR3 protein appears once, grouped with its most common genes and DNA. The V and J calls and clone size come from TCRdb's table, not from the authors' own analysis. The sample table contains under 700,000 distinct CDR3 sequences; only one count was recorded for less than 20% of them. 17% of the sample rests with the top ten.

CDR1 and CDR2 are read off the germline V gene (reference sequence) as DFQATT and SNEGSKA. Trimming leaves V shorter by 6 bases and J shorter by 2 bases, with the junction holding 13 bases beyond the gene matches. Measured from the cysteine to the valine, the CDR3 is 15 residues long. Here the CDR3 DNA is all that survives: 45 bases in frame from base 1. Explained via the paper, the treatment or condition label denotes: live attenuated yellow fever vaccine strain. At each blood-draw timepoint, two biological replicates of bulk PBMCs were collected. A standard Ficoll-Paque protocol was used to isolate PBMCs from peripheral blood. TriZol was used to extract RNA from bulk PBMCs, from CD4 and CD8 fractions, and from dextramer-positive and dextramer-negative fractions. The record originates from a study of T cells after yellow fever vaccination (dated by TCRdb to the late 2010s). Regarding the complete study: The SMART-Seq v4 Ultra Low Input RNA kit was used to prepare libraries from fractions with low cell numbers. To follow T-cell clones before and after primary and booster YFV17D yellow fever vaccination, bulk TCR alpha and beta repertoires were sequenced over time. Two healthy male donors, one aged 18 to 29 and one aged 30 to 40 years, were included in the cohort. Blood samples were taken at several timepoints before and after primary and secondary immunization, and bulk PBMC replicates and cell subsets were isolated.

The full study reports these points: Because abundant contaminating clonotypes from the bulk population could be contained in FACS-sorted repertoires, computational filtering was required. Compared with the primary T-cell response, the secondary T-cell response was faster but weaker, reaching its peak on day 5 rather than on day 15. A small share of clonotypes was detected in both CD4 and CD8 compartments, with the overlap likely arising from convergent recombination. Most clones expanded after primary vaccination (approximately 95% of CD4 and 88% of CD8) were re-detected after the booster, suggesting that broad memory maintenance occurred. Because only a couple of donors were included in the study, the extent to which the findings can be generalized is limited.

The source material was PBMCs, sampled 4 to 6 days after the first yellow fever vaccination. This clonotype originated in a man in his late teens or twenties who received the YFV17D yellow fever vaccine. The rearrangement combines TRBV20-1 with TRBJ2-7, and 7 junctional nucleotides match TRBD1. The nucleotide sequence reads TGCAGTGCGAACCTACCCCCGGGACAGACCTACGAGCAGTACGTC. The encoded protein is CSANLPPGQTYEQYV.